This T cell receptor beta chain was retrieved from a study of CD8+ T cells in alopecia areata. The CDR3 spans 14 residues. The germline V and J ends were trimmed by 2 bases and 3 bases, with 8 bases remaining between them. Germline V gene lookup returns CDR1 MNHDT and CDR2 YYDKIL. For this clone: Its antigen is not identified. Gene names refer to mouse genes. The CDR3 end lies 4 residues beyond the end of the read and is filled in from the germline J gene.

Extracted RNA was reverse transcribed into cDNA, the sequencing template. Assay: immunoSEQ multiplex PCR; the TCRdb copy retains only in-frame clones and omits some. The sample holds around 100,000 clones, and no clone turns up only once. Points from the study as a whole: Compared with normal scalp, lesional scalp had higher clonality and more expanded CD8+ clones.

The source material was lesional skin. The TCR was taken from a C3H/HeJ mouse with alopecia areata. This strain's MHC haplotype is H2-k. The chain carries TRBV17 and TRBJ2-1; no definite D call. The CDR3 is CASSRLATYAEQFF. CDR3 DNA, as far as it was read: TGTGCTAGCAGTAGACTGGCGACCTATGCT.